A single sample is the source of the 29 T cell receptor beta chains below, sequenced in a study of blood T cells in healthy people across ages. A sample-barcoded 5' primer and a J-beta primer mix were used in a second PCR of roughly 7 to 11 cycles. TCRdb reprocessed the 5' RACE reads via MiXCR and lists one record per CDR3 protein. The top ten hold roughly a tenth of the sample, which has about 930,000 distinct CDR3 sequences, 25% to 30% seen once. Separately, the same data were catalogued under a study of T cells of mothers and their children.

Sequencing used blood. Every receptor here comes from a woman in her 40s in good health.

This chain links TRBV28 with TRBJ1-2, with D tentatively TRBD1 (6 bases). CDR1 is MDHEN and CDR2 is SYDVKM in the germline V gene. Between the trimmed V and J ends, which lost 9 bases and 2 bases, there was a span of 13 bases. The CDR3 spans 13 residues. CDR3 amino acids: CARRDTRNYGYTF. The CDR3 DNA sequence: TGTGCCAGACGGGACACGAGAAACTATGGCTACACCTTC.

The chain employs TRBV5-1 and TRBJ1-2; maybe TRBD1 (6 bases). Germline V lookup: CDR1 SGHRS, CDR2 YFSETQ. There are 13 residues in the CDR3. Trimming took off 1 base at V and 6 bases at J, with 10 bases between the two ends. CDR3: CASSLNGGDGYTF. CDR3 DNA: TGCGCCAGCAGCTTGAATGGGGGCGATGGCTACACCTTC.

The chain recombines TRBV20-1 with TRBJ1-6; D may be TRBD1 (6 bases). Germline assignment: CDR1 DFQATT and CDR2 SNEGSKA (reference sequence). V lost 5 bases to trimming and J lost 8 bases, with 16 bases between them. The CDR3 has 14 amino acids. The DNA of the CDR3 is TGCAGTGCTGGGGCCCACAGGGATGATTCACCCCTCCACTTT. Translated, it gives CSAGAHRDDSPLHF.

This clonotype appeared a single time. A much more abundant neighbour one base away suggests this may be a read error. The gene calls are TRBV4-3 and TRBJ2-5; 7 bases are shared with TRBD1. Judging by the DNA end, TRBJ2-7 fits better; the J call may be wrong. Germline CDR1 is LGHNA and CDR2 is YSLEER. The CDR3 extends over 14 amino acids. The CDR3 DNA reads TGCGCCAGCAACCAACGTGACAGGGCCCACGAGCAGTACTTC. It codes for CASNQRDRAHEQYF.

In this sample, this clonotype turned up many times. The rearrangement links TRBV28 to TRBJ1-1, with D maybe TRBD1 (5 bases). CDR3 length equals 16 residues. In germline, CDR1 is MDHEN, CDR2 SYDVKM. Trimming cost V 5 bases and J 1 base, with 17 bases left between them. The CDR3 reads CASSRIGRGRNTEAFF. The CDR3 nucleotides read TGTGCCAGCAGTCGAATCGGTCGGGGACGGAACACTGAAGCTTTCTTT.

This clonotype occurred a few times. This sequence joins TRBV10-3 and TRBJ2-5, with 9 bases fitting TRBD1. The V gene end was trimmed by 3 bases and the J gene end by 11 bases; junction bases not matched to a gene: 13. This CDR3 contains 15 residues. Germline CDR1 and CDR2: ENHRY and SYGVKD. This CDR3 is CAISEPGQGDYGQYF. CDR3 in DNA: TGTGCCATCAGTGAACCGGGACAGGGCGACTACGGGCAGTACTTC.

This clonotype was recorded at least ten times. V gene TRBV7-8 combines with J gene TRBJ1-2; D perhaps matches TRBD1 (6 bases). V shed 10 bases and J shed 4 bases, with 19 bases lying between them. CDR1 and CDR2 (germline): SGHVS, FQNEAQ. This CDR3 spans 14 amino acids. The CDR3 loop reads CATKREGESYGYTF. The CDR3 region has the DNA TGTGCCACCAAACGGGAGGGGGAGTCCTATGGCTACACCTTC.

The chain's CDR3 is CASSHDRVMGTDTQYF. The CDR3, as DNA: TGTGCCAGCAGTCACGACAGGGTAATGGGCACAGATACGCAGTATTTT. The J gene is TRBJ2-3, the V gene TRBV9; 7 nucleotides line up with TRBD1. The CDR3 is 16 amino acids. Germline values: CDR1 SGDLS, CDR2 YYNGEE. With 5 bases clipped from V and 1 base from J, the junction kept 10 bases outside the gene matches.

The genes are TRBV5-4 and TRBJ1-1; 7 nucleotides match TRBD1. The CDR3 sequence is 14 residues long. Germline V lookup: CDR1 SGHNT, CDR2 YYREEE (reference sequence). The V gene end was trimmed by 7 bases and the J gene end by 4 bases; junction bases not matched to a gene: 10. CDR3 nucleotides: TGTGCCAGCGGGACAGAATCTCCAACCACTGAAGCTTTCTTT. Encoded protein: CASGTESPTTEAFF.

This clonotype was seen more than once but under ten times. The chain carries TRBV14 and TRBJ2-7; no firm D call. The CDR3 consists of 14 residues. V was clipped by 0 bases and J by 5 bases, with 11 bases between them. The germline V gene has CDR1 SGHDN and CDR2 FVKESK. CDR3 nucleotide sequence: TGTGCCAGCAGCCAAGATCTAGACCCGGACGAGCAGTACTTC. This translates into CASSQDLDPDEQYF.

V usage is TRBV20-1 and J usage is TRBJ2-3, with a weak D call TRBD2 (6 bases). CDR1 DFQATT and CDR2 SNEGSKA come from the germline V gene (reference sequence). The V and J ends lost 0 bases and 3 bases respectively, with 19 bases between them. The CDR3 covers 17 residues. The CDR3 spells CSAREVTISGRTDTQYF. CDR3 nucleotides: TGCAGTGCTAGAGAGGTCACGATTAGCGGTAGGACAGATACGCAGTATTTT.

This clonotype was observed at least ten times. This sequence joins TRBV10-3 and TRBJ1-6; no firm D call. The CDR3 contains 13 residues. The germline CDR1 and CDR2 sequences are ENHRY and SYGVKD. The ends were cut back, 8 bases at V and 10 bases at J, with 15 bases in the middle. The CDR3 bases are TGTGCCATCCAAGGGATAGGTGGCTCACCCCTCCACTTT. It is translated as CAIQGIGGSPLHF.

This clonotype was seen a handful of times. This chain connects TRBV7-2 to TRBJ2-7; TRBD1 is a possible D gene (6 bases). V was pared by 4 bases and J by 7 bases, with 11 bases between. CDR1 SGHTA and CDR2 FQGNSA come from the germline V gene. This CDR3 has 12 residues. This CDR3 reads CASSWGPGEQYF. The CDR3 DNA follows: TGTGCCAGCAGCTGGGGGCCAGGGGAGCAGTACTTC.

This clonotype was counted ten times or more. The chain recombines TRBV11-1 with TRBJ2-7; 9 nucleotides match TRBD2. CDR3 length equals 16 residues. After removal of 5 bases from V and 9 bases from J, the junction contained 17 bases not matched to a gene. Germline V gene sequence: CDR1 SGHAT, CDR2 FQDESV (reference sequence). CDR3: CASSPLGASGVNSQYF. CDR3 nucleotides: TGTGCCAGCAGCCCCCTCGGGGCTAGCGGGGTGAATTCGCAGTACTTC. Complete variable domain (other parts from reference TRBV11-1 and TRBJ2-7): EAEVAQSPRYKITEKSQAVAFWCDPISGHATLYWYRQILGQGPELLVQFQDESVVDDSQLPKDRFSAERLKGVDSTLKIQPAELGDSAMYLCASSPLGASGVNSQYFGPGTRLTVT.

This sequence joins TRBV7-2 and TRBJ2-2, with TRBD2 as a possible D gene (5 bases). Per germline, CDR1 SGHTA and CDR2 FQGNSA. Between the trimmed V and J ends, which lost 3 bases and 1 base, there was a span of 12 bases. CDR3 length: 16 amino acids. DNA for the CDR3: TGTGCCAGCAGCTTCGACTCGACTAAGAACACCGGGGAGCTGTTTTTT. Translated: CASSFDSTKNTGELFF. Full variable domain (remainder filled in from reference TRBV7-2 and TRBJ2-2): GAGVSQSPSNKVTEKGKDVELRCDPISGHTALYWYRQSLGQGLEFLIYFQGNSAPDKSGLPSDRFSAERTGGSVSTLTIQRTQQEDSAVYLCASSFDSTKNTGELFFGEGSRLTVL.

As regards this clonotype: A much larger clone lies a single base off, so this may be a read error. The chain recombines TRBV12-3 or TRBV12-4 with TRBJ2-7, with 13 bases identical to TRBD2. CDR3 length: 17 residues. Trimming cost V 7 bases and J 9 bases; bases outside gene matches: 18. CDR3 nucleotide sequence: TGTGCCAGCACCGCTGGGCCCGGGACTAGCGGGGCCACGGGGCAGTACTTC. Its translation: CASTAGPGTSGATGQYF.

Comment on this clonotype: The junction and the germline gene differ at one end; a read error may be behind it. CDR3 region: CAGSLVDGNEQFF. The CDR3 region has the DNA TGTGCCGGCAGCTTAGTAGACGGGAATGAGCAGTTCTTC. The rearrangement links TRBV11-3 to TRBJ2-1; no firm D call. The CDR3 is 13 residues long. Germline V gives CDR1 SGHNT, CDR2 YENEEA.

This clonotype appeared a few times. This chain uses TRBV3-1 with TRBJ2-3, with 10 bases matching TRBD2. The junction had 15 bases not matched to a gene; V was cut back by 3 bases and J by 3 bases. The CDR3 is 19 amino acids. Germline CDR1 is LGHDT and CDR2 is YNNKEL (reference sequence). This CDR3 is CASSHSISGGPPRTDTQYF. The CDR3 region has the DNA TGTGCCAGCAGCCATTCGATTAGCGGGGGGCCACCAAGAACAGATACGCAGTATTTT.

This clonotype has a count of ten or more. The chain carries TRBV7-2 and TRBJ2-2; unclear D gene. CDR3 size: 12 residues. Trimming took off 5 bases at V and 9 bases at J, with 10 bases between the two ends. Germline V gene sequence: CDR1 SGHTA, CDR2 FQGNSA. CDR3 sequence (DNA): TGTGCCAGCAGCCCTCCTCGACGGGAGCTGTTTTTT. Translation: CASSPPRRELFF.

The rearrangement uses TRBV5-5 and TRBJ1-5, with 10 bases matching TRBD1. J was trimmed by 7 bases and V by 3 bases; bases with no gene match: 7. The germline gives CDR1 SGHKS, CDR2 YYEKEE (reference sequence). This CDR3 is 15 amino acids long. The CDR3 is CASSYVGTGDQPQHF. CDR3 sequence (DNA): TGTGCCAGCAGCTACGTCGGGACAGGGGACCAGCCCCAGCATTTT. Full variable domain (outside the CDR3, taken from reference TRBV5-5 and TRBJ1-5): DAGVTQSPTHLIKTRGQQVTLRCSPISGHKSVSWYQQVLGQGPQFIFQYYEKEERGRGNFPDRFSARQFPNYSSELNVNALLLGDSALYLCASSYVGTGDQPQHFGDGTRLSIL.

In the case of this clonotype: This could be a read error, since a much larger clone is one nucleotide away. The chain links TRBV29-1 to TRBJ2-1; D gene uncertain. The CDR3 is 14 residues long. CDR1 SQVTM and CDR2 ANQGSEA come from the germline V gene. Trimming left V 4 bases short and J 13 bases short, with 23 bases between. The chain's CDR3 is CSVVPASRAETQFF. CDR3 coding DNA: TGCAGCGTTGTCCCGGCGTCTAGGGCCGAGACCCAGTTCTTC.

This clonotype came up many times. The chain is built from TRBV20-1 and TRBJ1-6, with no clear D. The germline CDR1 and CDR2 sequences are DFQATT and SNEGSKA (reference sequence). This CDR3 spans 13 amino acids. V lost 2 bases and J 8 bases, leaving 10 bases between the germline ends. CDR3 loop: CSARFDDDSPLHF. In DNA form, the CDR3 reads TGCAGTGCTAGATTCGACGATGATTCACCCCTCCACTTT.

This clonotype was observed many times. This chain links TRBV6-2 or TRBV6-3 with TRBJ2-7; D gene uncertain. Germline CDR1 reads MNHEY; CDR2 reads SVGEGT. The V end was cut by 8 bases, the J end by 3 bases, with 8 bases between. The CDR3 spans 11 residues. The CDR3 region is CASETYYEQYF. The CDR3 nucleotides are TGTGCCAGCGAGACATACTACGAGCAGTACTTC.

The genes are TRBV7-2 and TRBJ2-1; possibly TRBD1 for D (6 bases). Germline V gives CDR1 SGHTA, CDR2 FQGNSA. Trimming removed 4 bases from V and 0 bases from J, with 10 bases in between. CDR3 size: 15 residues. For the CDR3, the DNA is TGTGCCAGCAGCTATGACAGGACCTCCTACAATGAGCAGTTCTTC. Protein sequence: CASSYDRTSYNEQFF.

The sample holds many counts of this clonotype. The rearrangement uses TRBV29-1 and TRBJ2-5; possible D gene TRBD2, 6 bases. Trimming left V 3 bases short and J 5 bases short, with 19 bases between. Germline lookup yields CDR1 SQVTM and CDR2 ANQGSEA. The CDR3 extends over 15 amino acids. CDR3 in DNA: TGCAGCGTTGATCGGGGGTCGAGCTTTCTGGAGACCCAGTACTTC. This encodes CSVDRGSSFLETQYF. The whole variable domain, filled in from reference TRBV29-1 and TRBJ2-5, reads SAVISQKPSRDICQRGTSLTIQCQVDSQVTMMFWYRQQPGQSLTLIATANQGSEATYESGFVIDKFPISRPNLTFSTLTVSNMSPEDSSIYLCSVDRGSSFLETQYFGPGTRLLVL.

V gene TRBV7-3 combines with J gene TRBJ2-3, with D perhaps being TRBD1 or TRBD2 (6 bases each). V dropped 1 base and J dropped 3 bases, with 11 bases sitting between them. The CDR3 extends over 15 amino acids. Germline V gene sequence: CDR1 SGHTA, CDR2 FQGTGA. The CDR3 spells CASSLKRGRTDTQYF. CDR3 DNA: TGTGCCAGCAGCTTAAAAAGGGGGAGGACAGATACGCAGTATTTT.

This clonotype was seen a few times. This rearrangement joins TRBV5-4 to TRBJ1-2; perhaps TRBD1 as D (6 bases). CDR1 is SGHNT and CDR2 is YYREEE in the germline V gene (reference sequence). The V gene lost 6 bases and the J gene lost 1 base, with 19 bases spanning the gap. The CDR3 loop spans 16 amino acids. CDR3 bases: TGTGCCAGCACCGGCGTGCGGGGGGCCGATAACTATGGCTACACCTTC. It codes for CASTGVRGADNYGYTF. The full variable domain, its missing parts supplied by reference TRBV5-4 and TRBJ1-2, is ETGVTQSPTHLIKTRGQQVTLRCSSQSGHNTVSWYQQALGQGPQFIFQYYREEENGRGNFPPRFSGLQFPNYSSELNVNALELDDSALYLCASTGVRGADNYGYTFGSGTRLTVV.

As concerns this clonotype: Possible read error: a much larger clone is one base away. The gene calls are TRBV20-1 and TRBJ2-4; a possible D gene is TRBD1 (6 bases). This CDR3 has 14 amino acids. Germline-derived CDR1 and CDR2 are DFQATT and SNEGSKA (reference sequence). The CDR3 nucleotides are TGCAGTGCATCGGACAGCCCAGCCAAAAACATTCCGTACTTC. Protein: CSASDSPAKNIPYF.

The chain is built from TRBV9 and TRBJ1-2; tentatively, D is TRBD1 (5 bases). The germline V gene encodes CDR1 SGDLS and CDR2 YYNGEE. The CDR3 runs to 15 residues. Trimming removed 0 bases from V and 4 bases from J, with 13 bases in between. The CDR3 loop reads CASSVEQASFYGYTF. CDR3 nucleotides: TGTGCCAGCAGCGTAGAACAGGCCTCCTTCTATGGCTACACCTTC.